The entry that follows covers one T cell receptor beta chain sequence. Its antigen is unidentified. The CDR3 is 14 residues long. CDR1 is SNHLY, CDR2 FYNNEI, per germline. With 6 bases removed from V and 0 bases from J, the gap between germline ends came to 8 bases. The data originate from a study of OX40 agonist ivuxolimab in advanced cancers. Study background: Patients received ivuxolimab, an agonistic anti-OX40 (CD134) antibody.

Study-wide results and limits: Certain nonresponders additionally had low normalized T-cell clonal expansion. Blood T cells, both CD4+ and CD8+, expanded clonally by week 6 at 0.1 to 3.0 mg/kg.

TCRdb's copy holds only in-frame clones and misses some; the assay was immunoSEQ multiplex PCR. The sample carries tens of thousands of clones, about 78% recorded once. The source of this sequence is an adult with an advanced solid tumor such as melanoma, head and neck, liver or kidney cancer. The sequencing used CD4+ or CD8+ T cells sorted from blood, collected in a trial of the OX40 agonist ivuxolimab. This rearrangement joins TRBV2 to TRBJ1-4, with D possibly being TRBD1 (6 bases). CDR3 sequence (DNA): TGTGCCAGCAGGGACAGTCCAACTAATGAAAAACTGTTTTTT. Translation gives CASRDSPTNEKLFF.